The 25 T cell receptor beta chains below were found in one sample sequenced in a study of shared clonotypes between healthy human individuals. The repertoire was sequenced with immunoSEQ multiplex PCR; TCRdb's copy has only in-frame clones and lacks some. This table holds 2 million or so clones, about 95% found once. The sample taken for sequencing was naive CD4+ T cells sorted from blood. Subset noted: CD45RA+ positively selected. These receptors were collected from a man younger than 35 in good health.

The rearrangement links TRBV6-1 to TRBJ2-1; 9 nucleotides agree with TRBD2. The germline V gene encodes CDR1 MNHNS and CDR2 SASEGT. The length of the CDR3 is 16 residues. Trimming took 2 bases from V and 9 from J; bases not matched to a gene: 11. CDR3 sequence (DNA): TGTGCCAGCAGTGAATATGGCGGGAGGGCCCAGGCTGAGCAGTTCTTC. Translating gives CASSEYGGRAQAEQFF.

In this sample, this clone turned up once. This chain links TRBV1 with TRBJ1-5; the D call in the table, TRBD1, was not verified against the DNA. TRBV1 is annotated as a pseudogene. The CDR3 has 15 residues. The CDR3 loop reads CTSSQRQGNNQPQHF. CDR3 nucleotide sequence: TGCACCAGCAGCCAAAGACAGGGGAACAATCAGCCCCAGCATTTT.

The rearrangement uses TRBV9 and TRBJ2-3; D gene uncertain. The V end was cut by 4 bases, the J end by 4 bases, with 16 bases between. CDR3 length: 15 residues. Germline lookup yields CDR1 SGDLS and CDR2 YYNGEE. CDR3 residues: CASSPSSGLADTQYF. CDR3 nucleotide sequence: TGTGCCAGCAGCCCCTCCTCCGGGCTAGCAGATACGCAGTATTTT.

The chain employs TRBV2 and TRBJ1-5; D unclear. Germline V lookup: CDR1 SNHLY, CDR2 FYNNEI. The CDR3 sequence is 16 residues long. Trimming removed 1 base from V and 3 bases from J, with 13 bases in between. The CDR3, as DNA: TGTGCCAGCAGTGAAGGGTTTAGGGCTGACAATCAGCCCCAGCATTTT. Translated, it gives CASSEGFRADNQPQHF.

In regard to this clone: The same CDR3 is also encoded by other DNA sequences in this sample. The rearrangement uses TRBV29-1 and TRBJ1-5; 7 nucleotides match TRBD1. CDR3 length: 13 amino acids. The V gene's germline CDR1 is SQVTM and CDR2 ANQGSEA. Trimming at V came to 4 bases and at J to 0 bases, leaving 0 bases not matched to a gene. CDR3 coding DNA: TGCAGCGTTGGACAGGGTAGCAATCAGCCCCAGCATTTT. It yields the protein CSVGQGSNQPQHF.

The gene calls are TRBV10-3 and TRBJ1-1; D unresolved. The CDR3 runs 13 residues. Trimming shortened V by 3 bases and J by 6 bases, and 11 bases separated the two germline ends. In germline, CDR1 is ENHRY, CDR2 SYGVKD. CDR3 sequence (DNA): TGTGCCATCAGTGATATCCCAGGCTCTGAAGCTTTCTTT. As protein: CAISDIPGSEAFF.

The chain is built from TRBV2 and TRBJ1-2, with D possibly being TRBD1 (6 bases). Trimming shortened V by 5 bases and J by 5 bases, and 21 bases separated the two germline ends. This CDR3 spans 16 amino acids. Germline V gene lookup returns CDR1 SNHLY and CDR2 FYNNEI. DNA of the CDR3: TGTGCCAGCAGTTTGGAACGGACAGCTTACCCTTATGGCTACACCTTC. Translated, it gives CASSLERTAYPYGYTF. Complete variable domain (other parts from reference TRBV2 and TRBJ1-2): EPEVTQTPSHQVTQMGQEVILRCVPISNHLYFYWYRQILGQKVEFLVSFYNNEISEKSEIFDDQFSVERPDGSNFTLKIRSTKLEDSAMYFCASSLERTAYPYGYTFGSGTRLTVV.

The rearrangement uses TRBV6-1 and TRBJ1-5; TRBD1 matches at 7 bases. The CDR3 length is 15 residues. With 7 bases clipped from V and 0 bases from J, the junction kept 6 bases outside the gene matches. Germline assignment: CDR1 MNHNS and CDR2 SASEGT. The CDR3 is CASILTGNSNQPQHF. The CDR3, as DNA: TGTGCCAGCATTTTGACAGGGAATAGCAATCAGCCCCAGCATTTT.

The V gene is TRBV5-6, the J gene TRBJ2-3, with 14 bases lining up with TRBD2. Germline V gives CDR1 SGHDT, CDR2 YYEEEE. J was trimmed by 2 bases and V by 3 bases; bases with no gene match: 2. The CDR3 runs to 16 residues. This CDR3 is CASSWGLAGDTDTQYF. Written as DNA, the CDR3 is TGTGCCAGCAGCTGGGGACTAGCGGGAGACACAGATACGCAGTATTTT. The variable domain in full, with the rest retrieved from reference TRBV5-6 and TRBJ2-3, is DAGVTQSPTHLIKTRGQQVTLRCSPKSGHDTVSWYQQALGQGPQFIFQYYEEEERQRGNFPDRFSGHQFPNYSSELNVNALLLGDSALYLCASSWGLAGDTDTQYFGPGTRLTVL.

The chain joins TRBV10-1 to TRBJ2-5, with 13 positions matching TRBD2. The CDR3 has 17 amino acids. Germline CDR1 reads WNHNN; CDR2 reads SYGVQD (reference sequence). Trimming cost V 2 bases and J 2 bases; bases outside gene matches: 5. CDR3 sequence reads: CASSEGLAGERQETQYF. CDR3 DNA sequence: TGCGCCAGCAGTGAGGGACTAGCGGGAGAGAGGCAAGAGACCCAGTACTTC.

This chain links TRBV7-8 with TRBJ1-1; D unclear. Germline CDR1 SGHVS, CDR2 FQNEAQ. Trimming took off 1 base at V and 1 base at J, with 7 bases between the two ends. The CDR3 totals 14 residues. The CDR3 sequence is CASSLVGWNTEAFF. CDR3 nucleotides: TGTGCCAGCAGCTTAGTGGGGTGGAACACTGAAGCTTTCTTT.

The rearrangement links TRBV5-4 to TRBJ1-6; 8 bases are shared with TRBD1. The CDR3 totals 15 residues. The V and J ends lost 3 bases and 6 bases, in that order; junction bases with no gene match: 5. The germline V gene has CDR1 SGHNT and CDR2 YYREEE (reference sequence). CDR3 DNA: TGTGCCAGCAGCTCAGGGACAGGCACTAATTCACCCCTCCACTTT. Residues: CASSSGTGTNSPLHF. Complete variable domain (other parts from reference TRBV5-4 and TRBJ1-6): ETGVTQSPTHLIKTRGQQVTLRCSSQSGHNTVSWYQQALGQGPQFIFQYYREEENGRGNFPPRFSGLQFPNYSSELNVNALELDDSALYLCASSSGTGTNSPLHFGNGTRLTVT.

The rearrangement uses TRBV2 and TRBJ2-7; 12 bases are a match to TRBD2. Germline CDR1 reads SNHLY; CDR2 reads FYNNEI. The CDR3 covers 12 residues. Trimming removed 9 bases from V and 5 bases from J; junction bases left unmatched: 2. The CDR3 DNA reads TGTGCCAGTAGGACTAGCGGGAACGAGCAGTACTTC. It yields the protein CASRTSGNEQYF.

The J gene is TRBJ2-5, the V gene TRBV30, with D possibly TRBD1 on 5 matching bases. The CDR3 sequence is 13 residues long. The V and J ends lost 2 bases and 6 bases respectively, with 13 bases between them. From germline, CDR1 is GTSNPN and CDR2 SVGIG (reference sequence). CDR3 bases: TGTGCCTGGAGTACAGGTCTTAGGCAGACCCAGTACTTC. It codes for CAWSTGLRQTQYF.

The chain is built from TRBV21-1 and TRBJ2-3; the table calls TRBD1, which could not be checked here. TRBV21-1 is recorded as a pseudogene. The CDR3 length is 16 residues. CDR3 sequence: CASRNPPGQRTDTQYF. Here the CDR3 DNA reads TGTGCCAGCAGAAATCCTCCGGGACAGCGCACAGATACGCAGTATTTT.

The chain carries TRBV11-2 and TRBJ1-5; tentative D call: TRBD1 (5 bases). V shed 0 bases and J shed 1 base, with 7 bases lying between them. Germline CDR1 reads SGHAT; CDR2 reads FQNNGV. There are 15 residues in the CDR3. The CDR3 sequence is CASSLDGGSNQPQHF. In DNA form, the CDR3 reads TGTGCCAGCAGCTTAGACGGGGGGAGCAATCAGCCCCAGCATTTT.

Concerning this clone itself: The same CDR3 also results from other DNA sequences found in this sample. The chain recombines TRBV20-1 with TRBJ2-7; unclear D gene. The germline gives CDR1 DFQATT, CDR2 SNEGSKA (reference sequence). The CDR3 is 11 residues long. Trimming took 1 base from V and 6 from J, leaving 7 bases between them. CDR3 nucleotide sequence: TGCAGTGCTAGAGTGTGGGGCGAGCAGTACTTC. Encoded protein: CSARVWGEQYF.

The V gene is TRBV5-6, the J gene TRBJ2-3; a possible D gene is TRBD2 (6 bases). The CDR3 is made up of 16 amino acids. Germline V CDR1 and CDR2: SGHDT, YYEEEE. V shed 1 base and J shed 1 base, with 13 bases lying between them. This CDR3 is CASSLQRAPGTDTQYF. CDR3 sequence (DNA): TGTGCCAGCAGCTTGCAGCGGGCTCCCGGCACAGATACGCAGTATTTT.

The chain joins TRBV7-2 to TRBJ2-1; D call uncertain. Germline V lookup: CDR1 SGHTA, CDR2 FQGNSA. CDR3 length: 12 amino acids. Trimming stripped 1 base from V and 13 bases from J, with 11 bases between. The CDR3 loop is CASSLVPPPQFF. CDR3 DNA sequence: TGTGCCAGCAGCTTAGTCCCTCCGCCACAGTTCTTC.

The chain links TRBV28 to TRBJ2-7; either TRBD1 or TRBD2 may supply D (5 bases each). CDR3 size: 15 residues. V was pared by 2 bases and J by 0 bases, with 11 bases between. CDR1 is MDHEN and CDR2 is SYDVKM in the germline V gene. The CDR3 bases are TGTGCCAGCAGTTTAAGCTGGGGGTACTCCTACGAGCAGTACTTC. Translation: CASSLSWGYSYEQYF.

Notes on this clone: It may be a read error: a sequence one base away is much more abundant. Here the CDR3 omits its conserved ending phenylalanine or tryptophan, so a read error is the likely source. This chain links TRBV30 with TRBJ1-2; TRBD1 matches 7 bases. The trim removed 3 bases at V and 11 bases at J, leaving 15 bases unmatched. This CDR3 is built from 14 residues. Looked up from germline, CDR1 is GTSNPN and CDR2 is SVGIG (reference sequence). CDR3 DNA sequence: TGTGCCTGGAGCATGACGCAGCAGGGGGGGAGGTACACCCTC. This encodes CAWSMTQQGGRYTL.

V usage is TRBV19 and J usage is TRBJ1-5; D remains unclear. From germline, CDR1 is LNHDA and CDR2 SQIVND (reference sequence). Trimming left V 5 bases short and J 11 bases short, with 19 bases between. The CDR3 runs to 14 residues. CDR3 in amino acids: CASSHTQTYSAQHF. The CDR3 coding sequence is TGTGCCAGTAGTCACACCCAAACCTATTCAGCCCAGCATTTT.

To note about this clone: The sample holds other DNA sequences that translate to the same CDR3. The chain couples TRBV10-3 to TRBJ2-7, with 13 bases aligning to TRBD2. The length of the CDR3 is 13 residues. J gave up 7 bases and V 6 bases, and 3 bases lay outside the gene matches. The germline V gene encodes CDR1 ENHRY and CDR2 SYGVKD. CDR3 in amino acids: CAISGLAGDEQYF. CDR3 DNA: TGTGCCATCAGCGGACTAGCGGGAGATGAGCAGTACTTC.

The V call is TRBV6-4, the J call TRBJ2-7, with D perhaps matching TRBD1 or TRBD2 (5 bases each). V lost 10 bases, J lost 5 bases, and 21 bases lay in between. Germline V gene sequence: CDR1 MRHNA, CDR2 SNTAGT. The CDR3 length is 14 residues. CDR3 DNA: TGTGCCATCTGCCTCCGGGACCGAGGAGACGAGCAGTACTTC. Its protein product is CAICLRDRGDEQYF.

For this clone: Other nucleotide sequences in the sample specify the same CDR3. This sequence joins TRBV6-1 and TRBJ1-5; D is ambiguous. The CDR3 contains 13 residues. Trimming took off 3 bases at V and 4 bases at J, with 7 bases between the two ends. Germline CDR1 is MNHNS and CDR2 is SASEGT. The CDR3 here is CASSERRNQPQHF. CDR3 sequence (DNA): TGTGCCAGCAGTGAGAGGAGGAATCAGCCCCAGCATTTT.